This T cell receptor beta chain derives from a study of response to subunit inactivated influenza vaccine. Whole-study findings and limits: Authors suggested each seasonal flu vaccination may recruit only limited numbers of new T cells.

The CDR3 totals 15 residues. J was trimmed by 8 bases and V by 4 bases; bases with no gene match: 11. As to this clonotype: Its antigen is not identified.

TCRdb ran MiXCR on the RT-PCR reads and lists one entry per CDR3 protein. The repertoire holds fewer than 250,000 distinct CDR3 sequences, around 14% seen once, with approximately 24% in the top ten. The material sequenced was CD8+ T cells sorted from PBMCs, taken approximately 5 days after vaccination. This TCR derives from a man aged 45-65 years who received an inactivated influenza vaccine. The J gene is TRBJ2-1, the V gene TRBV12-3 or TRBV12-4, with TRBD2 matching over 7 bases. CDR3 DNA: TGTGCCAGCAGTTGTGCGGGACTTGCGGGAGATGAGCAGTTCTTC. This gives the protein CASSCAGLAGDEQFF.